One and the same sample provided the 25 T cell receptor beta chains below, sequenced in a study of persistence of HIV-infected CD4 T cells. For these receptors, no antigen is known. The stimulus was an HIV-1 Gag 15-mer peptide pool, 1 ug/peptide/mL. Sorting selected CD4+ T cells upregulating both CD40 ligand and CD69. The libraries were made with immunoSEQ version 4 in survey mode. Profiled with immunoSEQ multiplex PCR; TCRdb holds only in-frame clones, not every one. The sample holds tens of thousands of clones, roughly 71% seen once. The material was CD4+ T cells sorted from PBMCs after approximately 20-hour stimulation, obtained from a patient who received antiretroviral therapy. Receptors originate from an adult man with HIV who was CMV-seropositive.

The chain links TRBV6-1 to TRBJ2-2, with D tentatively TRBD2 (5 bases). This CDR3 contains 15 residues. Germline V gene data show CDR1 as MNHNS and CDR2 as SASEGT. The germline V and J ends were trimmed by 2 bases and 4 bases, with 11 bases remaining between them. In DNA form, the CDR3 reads TGTGCCAGCAGTGAACCGACGGGGTTCACCGGGGAGCTGTTTTTT. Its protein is CASSEPTGFTGELFF.

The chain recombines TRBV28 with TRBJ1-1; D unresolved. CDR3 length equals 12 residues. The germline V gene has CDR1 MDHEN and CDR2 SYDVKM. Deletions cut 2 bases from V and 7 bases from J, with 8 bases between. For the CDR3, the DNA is TGTGCCAGCAGTTTACTACAGCGTGAAGCTTTCTTT. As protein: CASSLLQREAFF.

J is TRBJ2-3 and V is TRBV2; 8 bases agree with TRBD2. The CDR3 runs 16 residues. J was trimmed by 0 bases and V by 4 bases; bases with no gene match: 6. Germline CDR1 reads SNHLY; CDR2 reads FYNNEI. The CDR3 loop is CASSAEAGASTDTQYF. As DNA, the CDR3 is TGTGCCAGCAGTGCTGAAGCGGGGGCCAGCACAGATACGCAGTATTTT.

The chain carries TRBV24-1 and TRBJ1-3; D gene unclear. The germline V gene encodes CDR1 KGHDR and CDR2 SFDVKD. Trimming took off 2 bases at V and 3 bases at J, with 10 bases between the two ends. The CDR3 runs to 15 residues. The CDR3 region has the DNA TGTGCCACCAGTGATTCGGCGGCACTTGGAAACACCATATATTTT. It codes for CATSDSAALGNTIYF.

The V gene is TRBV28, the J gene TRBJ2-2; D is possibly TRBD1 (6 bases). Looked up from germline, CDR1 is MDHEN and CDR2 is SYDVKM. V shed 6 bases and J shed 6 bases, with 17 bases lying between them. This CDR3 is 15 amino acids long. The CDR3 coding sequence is TGTGCCAGCAGCCCAACAGGGAGCCGGGCCGGGGAGCTGTTTTTT. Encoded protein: CASSPTGSRAGELFF.

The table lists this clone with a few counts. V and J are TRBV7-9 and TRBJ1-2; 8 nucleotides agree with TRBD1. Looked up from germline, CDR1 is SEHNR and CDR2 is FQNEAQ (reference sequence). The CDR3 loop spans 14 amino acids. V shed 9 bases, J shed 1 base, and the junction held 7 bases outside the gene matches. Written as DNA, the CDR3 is TGTGCCAGTATGAGACAGGGGAGTAACTATGGCTACACCTTC. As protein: CASMRQGSNYGYTF.

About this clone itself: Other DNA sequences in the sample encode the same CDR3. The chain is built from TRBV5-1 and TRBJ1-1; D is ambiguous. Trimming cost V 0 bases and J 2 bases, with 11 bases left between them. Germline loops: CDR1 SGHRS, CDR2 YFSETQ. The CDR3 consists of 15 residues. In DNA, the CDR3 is TGCGCCAGCAGCTTGGGACGAGTAGGCAACACTGAAGCTTTCTTT. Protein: CASSLGRVGNTEAFF.

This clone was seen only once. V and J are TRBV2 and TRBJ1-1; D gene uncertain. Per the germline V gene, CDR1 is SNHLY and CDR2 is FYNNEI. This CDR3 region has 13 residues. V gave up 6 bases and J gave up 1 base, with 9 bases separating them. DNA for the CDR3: TGTGCCAGCAGGGTCGACGGGAACACTGAAGCTTTCTTT. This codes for CASRVDGNTEAFF.

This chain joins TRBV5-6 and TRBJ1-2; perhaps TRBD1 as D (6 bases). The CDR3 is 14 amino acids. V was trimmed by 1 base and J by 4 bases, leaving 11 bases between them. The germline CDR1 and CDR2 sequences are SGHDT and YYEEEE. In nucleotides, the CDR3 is TGTGCCAGCAGCTTGATAGGGGGATCCTATGGCTACACCTTC. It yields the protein CASSLIGGSYGYTF.

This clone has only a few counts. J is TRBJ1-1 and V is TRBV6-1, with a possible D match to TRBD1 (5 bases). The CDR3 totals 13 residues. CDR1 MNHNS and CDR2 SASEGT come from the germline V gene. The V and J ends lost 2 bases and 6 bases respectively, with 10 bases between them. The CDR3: CASSERGLAEAFF. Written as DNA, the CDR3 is TGTGCCAGCAGTGAAAGGGGCCTGGCTGAAGCTTTCTTT.

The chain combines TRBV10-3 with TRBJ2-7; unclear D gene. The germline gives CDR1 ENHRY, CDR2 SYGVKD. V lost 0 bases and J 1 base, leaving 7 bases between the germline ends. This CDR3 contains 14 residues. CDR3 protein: CAISESGQSYEQYF. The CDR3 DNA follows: TGTGCCATCAGTGAGTCCGGCCAGTCCTACGAGCAGTACTTC.

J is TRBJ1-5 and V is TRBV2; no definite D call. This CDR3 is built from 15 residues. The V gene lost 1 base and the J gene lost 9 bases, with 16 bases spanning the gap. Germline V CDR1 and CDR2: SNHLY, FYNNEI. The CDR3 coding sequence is TGTGCCAGCAGTGAAGTACCGGGATCACGAGGGCCCCAGCATTTT. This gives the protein CASSEVPGSRGPQHF.

In nucleotides, the CDR3 is TGCGCCAGCAGCCCCCAGAGGTCTAGCGGGGGGAACACAGATACGCAGTATTTT. It codes for CASSPQRSSGGNTDTQYF. This chain uses TRBV4-1 with TRBJ2-3, with 11 bases fitting TRBD2. CDR3 length equals 18 residues. CDR1 and CDR2 from the germline V gene are MGHRA and YSYEKL. V dropped 4 bases and J dropped 2; count of bases not matched to a gene: 11.

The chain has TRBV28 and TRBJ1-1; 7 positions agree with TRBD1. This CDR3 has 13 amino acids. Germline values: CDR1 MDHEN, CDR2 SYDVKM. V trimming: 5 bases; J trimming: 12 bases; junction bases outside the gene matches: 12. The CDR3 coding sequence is TGTGCCAGCAGTCCGGGGACAGTCACCATTACTTTCTTT. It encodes CASSPGTVTITFF.

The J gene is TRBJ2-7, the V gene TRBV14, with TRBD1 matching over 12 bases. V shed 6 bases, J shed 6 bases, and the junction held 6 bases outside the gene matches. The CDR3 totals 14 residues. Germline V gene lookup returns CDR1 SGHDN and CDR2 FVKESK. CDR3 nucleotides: TGTGCCAGCAGACATCGGGACAGGGGGCCCGAGCAGTACTTC. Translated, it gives CASRHRDRGPEQYF.

The chain's CDR3 is CASSGATRTDTQYF. CDR3 DNA: TGTGCCAGCAGTGGAGCTACACGCACAGATACGCAGTATTTT. The V call is TRBV6-1, the J call TRBJ2-3; the D is unclear. V shed 4 bases and J shed 1 base, with 9 bases lying between them. Per the germline V gene, CDR1 is MNHNS and CDR2 is SASEGT. The CDR3 has 14 residues.

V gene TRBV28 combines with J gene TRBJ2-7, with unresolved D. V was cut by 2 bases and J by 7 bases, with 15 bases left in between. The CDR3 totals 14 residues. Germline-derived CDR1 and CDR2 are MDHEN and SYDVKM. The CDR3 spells CASSLKVATREQYF. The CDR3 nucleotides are TGTGCCAGCAGTTTAAAGGTGGCTACGCGGGAGCAGTACTTC.

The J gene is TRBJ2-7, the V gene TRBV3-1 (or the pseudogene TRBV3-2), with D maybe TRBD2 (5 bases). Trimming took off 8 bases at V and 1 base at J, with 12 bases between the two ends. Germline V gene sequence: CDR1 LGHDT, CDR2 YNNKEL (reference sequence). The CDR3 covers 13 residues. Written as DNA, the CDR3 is TGTGCCAGCGGGCCAGCGGTGTCCTACGAGCAGTACTTC. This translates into CASGPAVSYEQYF.

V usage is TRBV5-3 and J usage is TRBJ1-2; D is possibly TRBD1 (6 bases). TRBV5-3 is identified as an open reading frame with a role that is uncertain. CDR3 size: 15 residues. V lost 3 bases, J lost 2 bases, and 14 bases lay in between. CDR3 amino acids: CARSSRTGPNYGYTF. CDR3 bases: TGTGCCAGAAGCTCCAGAACAGGGCCCAACTATGGCTACACCTTC.

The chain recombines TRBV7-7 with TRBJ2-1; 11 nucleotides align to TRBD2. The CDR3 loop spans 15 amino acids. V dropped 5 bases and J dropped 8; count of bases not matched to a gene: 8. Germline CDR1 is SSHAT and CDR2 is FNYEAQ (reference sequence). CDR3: CASSPTSGGGYEQFF. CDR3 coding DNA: TGTGCCAGCAGCCCAACTAGCGGGGGAGGCTATGAGCAGTTCTTC. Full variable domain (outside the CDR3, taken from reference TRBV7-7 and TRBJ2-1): GAGVSQSPRYKVTKRGQDVTLRCDPISSHATLYWYQQALGQGPEFLTYFNYEAQPDKSGLPSDRFSAERPEGSISTLTIQRTEQRDSAMYRCASSPTSGGGYEQFFGPGTRLTVL.

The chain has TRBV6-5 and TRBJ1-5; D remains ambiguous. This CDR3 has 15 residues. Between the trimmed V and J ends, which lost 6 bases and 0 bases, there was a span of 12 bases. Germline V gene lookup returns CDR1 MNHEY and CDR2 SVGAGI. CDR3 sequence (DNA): TGTGCCAGCAGCTTCGGGTCAAATAGCAATCAGCCCCAGCATTTT. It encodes CASSFGSNSNQPQHF.

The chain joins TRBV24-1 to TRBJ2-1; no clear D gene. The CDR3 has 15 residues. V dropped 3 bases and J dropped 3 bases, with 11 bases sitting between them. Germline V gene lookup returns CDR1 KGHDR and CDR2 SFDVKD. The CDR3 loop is CATSDRTELYNEQFF. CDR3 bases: TGTGCCACCAGTGATAGGACGGAGCTCTACAATGAGCAGTTCTTC.

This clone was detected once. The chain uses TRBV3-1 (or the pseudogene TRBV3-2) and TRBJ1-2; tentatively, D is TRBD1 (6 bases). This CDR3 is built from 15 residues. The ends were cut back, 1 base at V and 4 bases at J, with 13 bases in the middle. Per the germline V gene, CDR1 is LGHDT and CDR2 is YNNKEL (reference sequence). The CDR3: CASSQGHSGVYGYTF. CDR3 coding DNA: TGTGCCAGCAGCCAAGGTCATTCAGGGGTCTATGGCTACACCTTC.

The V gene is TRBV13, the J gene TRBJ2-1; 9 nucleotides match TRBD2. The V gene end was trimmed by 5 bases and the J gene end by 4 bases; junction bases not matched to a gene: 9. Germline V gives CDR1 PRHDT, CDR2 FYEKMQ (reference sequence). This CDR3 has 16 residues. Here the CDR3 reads CASSTFAGGLYNEQFF. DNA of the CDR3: TGTGCCAGCAGCACCTTTGCGGGGGGGCTTTACAATGAGCAGTTCTTC.

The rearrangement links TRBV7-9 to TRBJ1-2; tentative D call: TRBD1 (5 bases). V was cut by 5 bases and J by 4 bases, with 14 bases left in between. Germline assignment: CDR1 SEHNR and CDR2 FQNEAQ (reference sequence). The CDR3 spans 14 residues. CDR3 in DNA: TGTGCCAGCAGCCGAGGGGAGACGACCTATGGCTACACCTTC. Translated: CASSRGETTYGYTF.